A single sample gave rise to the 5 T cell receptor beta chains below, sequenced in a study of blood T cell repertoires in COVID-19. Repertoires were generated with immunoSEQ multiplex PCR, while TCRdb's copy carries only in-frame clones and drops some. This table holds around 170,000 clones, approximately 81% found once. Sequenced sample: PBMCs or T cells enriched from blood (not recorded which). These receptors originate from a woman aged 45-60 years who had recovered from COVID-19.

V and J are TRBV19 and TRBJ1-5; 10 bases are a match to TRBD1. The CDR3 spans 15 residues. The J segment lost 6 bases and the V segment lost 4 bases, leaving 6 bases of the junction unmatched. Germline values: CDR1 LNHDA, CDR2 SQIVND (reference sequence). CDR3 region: CASSTRDRGGQPQHF. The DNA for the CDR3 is TGTGCCAGTAGTACCCGGGACAGGGGAGGTCAGCCCCAGCATTTT.

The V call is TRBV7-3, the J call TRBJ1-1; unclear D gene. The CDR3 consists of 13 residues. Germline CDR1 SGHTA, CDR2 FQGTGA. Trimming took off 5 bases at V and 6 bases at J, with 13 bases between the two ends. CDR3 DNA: TGTGCCAGCAGCCGGGGAGAGGGATCTGAAGCTTTCTTT. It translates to CASSRGEGSEAFF.

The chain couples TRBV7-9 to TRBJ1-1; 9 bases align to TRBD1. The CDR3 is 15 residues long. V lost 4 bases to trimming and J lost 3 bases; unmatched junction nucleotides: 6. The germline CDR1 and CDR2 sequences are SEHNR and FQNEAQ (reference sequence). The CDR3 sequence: CASSYGTGSYTEAFF. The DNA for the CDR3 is TGTGCCAGCAGCTACGGGACAGGGTCTTACACTGAAGCTTTCTTT.

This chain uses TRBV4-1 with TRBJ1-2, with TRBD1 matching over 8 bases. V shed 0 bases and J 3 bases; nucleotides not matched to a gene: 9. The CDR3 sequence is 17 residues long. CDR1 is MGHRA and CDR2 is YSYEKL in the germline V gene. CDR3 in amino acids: CASSQDLGQGGYYGYTF. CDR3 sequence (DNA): TGCGCCAGCAGCCAAGATCTCGGACAGGGTGGGTACTATGGCTACACCTTC.

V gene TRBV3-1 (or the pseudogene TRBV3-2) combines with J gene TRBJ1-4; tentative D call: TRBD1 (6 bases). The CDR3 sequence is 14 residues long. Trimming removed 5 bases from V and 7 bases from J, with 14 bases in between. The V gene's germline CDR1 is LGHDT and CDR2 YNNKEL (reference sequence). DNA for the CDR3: TGTGCCAGCAGCACACAGGGTCTTGGTGAAAAACTGTTTTTT. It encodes CASSTQGLGEKLFF.